What follows are 27 T cell receptor beta chains derived from one specimen sequenced in a study of blood T cell repertoires in COVID-19. Using immunoSEQ multiplex PCR, the repertoire was profiled, and TCRdb retains in-frame clones only, with some absent. This table holds under 300,000 clones, about 85% found once. The sequencing input was PBMCs or T cells enriched from blood (not recorded which). The receptors derive from a woman between 45 and 65 years old who had been exposed to COVID-19.

The rearrangement joins TRBV6-2 or TRBV6-3 to TRBJ1-5, with 10 bases aligning to TRBD1. Per the germline V gene, CDR1 is MNHEY and CDR2 is SVGEGT. The V segment lost 6 bases and the J segment 4 bases; nucleotides outside the gene matches: 12. There are 17 residues in the CDR3. The CDR3 region is CASSPLGTGVGNQPQHF. CDR3 DNA: TGTGCCAGCAGCCCTCTCGGGACAGGGGTTGGTAATCAGCCCCAGCATTTT.

The rearrangement uses TRBV5-8 and TRBJ2-3; tentative D call: TRBD1 (7 bases). The CDR3 length is 15 residues. The V gene's germline CDR1 is SGHTS and CDR2 YDEGEE. The V and J ends lost 2 bases and 1 base respectively, with 11 bases between them. The CDR3 region has the DNA TGTGCCAGCAGCTTCAGGGGGGTCCGCACAGATACGCAGTATTTT. This encodes CASSFRGVRTDTQYF.

In its sample, this clone was seen many times. This chain uses TRBV11-2 with TRBJ1-3; no definite D call. The CDR3 contains 14 residues. The V gene lost 6 bases and the J gene lost 3 bases, with 12 bases spanning the gap. Germline V CDR1 and CDR2: SGHAT, FQNNGV. For the CDR3, the DNA is TGTGCCAGCAGGCGGGCGGGTAATGGAAACACCATATATTTT. As protein: CASRRAGNGNTIYF.

The count of this clone is one. The chain couples TRBV7-2 to TRBJ1-3; D is uncertain. The CDR3 length is 15 residues. The V end lost 1 base, the J end lost 3 bases, and 10 bases lay between the germline ends. Germline assignment: CDR1 SGHTA and CDR2 FQGNSA. The DNA for the CDR3 is TGTGCCAGCAGCTTAGACAGCTCAGATGGAAACACCATATATTTT. Encoded protein: CASSLDSSDGNTIYF.

V and J are TRBV10-3 and TRBJ2-5; 8 positions match TRBD2. The CDR3 has 18 residues. Trimming cost V 4 bases and J 0 bases; bases outside gene matches: 13. Per the germline V gene, CDR1 is ENHRY and CDR2 is SYGVKD. CDR3: CAISAVTMVAGNQETQYF. The CDR3 nucleotides are TGTGCCATCAGTGCCGTAACTATGGTAGCGGGGAACCAAGAGACCCAGTACTTC.

V is TRBV7-2 and J is TRBJ1-3, with D unresolved. From germline, CDR1 is SGHTA and CDR2 FQGNSA. Trimming removed 2 bases from V and 0 bases from J, with 11 bases in between. The CDR3 is 16 residues long. The CDR3 DNA is TGTGCCAGCAGCTTAAACCCACACCCCTCTGGAAACACCATATATTTT. Protein: CASSLNPHPSGNTIYF.

The chain recombines TRBV7-2 with TRBJ2-3; 10 bases line up with TRBD2. CDR1 SGHTA and CDR2 FQGNSA come from the germline V gene. The CDR3 loop spans 15 amino acids. V lost 4 bases and J lost 4; bases outside the gene matches: 5. DNA for the CDR3: TGTGCCAGCAGCTCCGGGACTAGCGTCGCAGATACGCAGTATTTT. It codes for CASSSGTSVADTQYF.

This clone was seen only once. The CDR3 spells CAISTGTSQETQYF. The CDR3, as DNA: TGTGCCATCAGTACCGGGACTAGTCAAGAGACCCAGTACTTC. The V gene is TRBV10-3, the J gene TRBJ2-5; TRBD2 matches 8 bases. The V and J ends lost 5 bases and 2 bases, in that order; junction bases with no gene match: 4. Germline lookup yields CDR1 ENHRY and CDR2 SYGVKD. The CDR3 length is 14 residues.

The rearrangement uses TRBV21-1 and TRBJ2-1; no check of the table's D call, TRBD1, against the DNA was made. TRBV21-1 is a recognized pseudogene. The CDR3 loop spans 11 amino acids. The CDR3 DNA reads as TGTGCCAGCAGCCATTACAATGAGCAGTTCTTC. Its translation: CASSHYNEQFF.

The chain has TRBV3-1 (or the pseudogene TRBV3-2) and TRBJ2-6; 9 positions agree with TRBD1. Germline assignment: CDR1 LGHDT and CDR2 YNNKEL (reference sequence). Trimming at V came to 3 bases and at J to 3 bases, leaving 6 bases not matched to a gene. The CDR3 contains 17 residues. The CDR3 nucleotides read TGTGCCAGCAGCCAGCGGGGACAGGGATTTGGGGCCAACGTCCTGACTTTC. The encoded protein is CASSQRGQGFGANVLTF.

J is TRBJ2-2 and V is TRBV28; 7 positions agree with TRBD1. This CDR3 is 12 amino acids long. Unmatched junction bases numbered 1, after V lost 8 bases and J lost 4 bases. CDR1 and CDR2 from the germline V gene are MDHEN and SYDVKM. The CDR3 region is CASYRGTGELFF. The CDR3 DNA follows: TGTGCCAGCTACAGGGGCACCGGGGAGCTGTTTTTT.

The rearrangement joins TRBV7-8 to TRBJ2-7; D may be TRBD1 or TRBD2 (6 bases each). Trimming shortened V by 5 bases and J by 4 bases, and 9 bases separated the two germline ends. In germline, CDR1 is SGHVS, CDR2 FQNEAQ. This CDR3 has 12 amino acids. CDR3 sequence (DNA): TGTGCCAGCAGCCGGGGGACATACGAGCAGTACTTC. Encoded protein: CASSRGTYEQYF. The variable domain in full, completed from reference TRBV7-8 and TRBJ2-7, reads GAGVSQSPRYKVAKRGQDVALRCDPISGHVSLFWYQQALGQGPEFLTYFQNEAQLDKSGLPSDRFFAERPEGSVSTLKIQRTQQEDSAVYLCASSRGTYEQYFGPGTRLTVT.

This clone was counted once. The V call is TRBV18, the J call TRBJ1-1; no definite D call. The CDR3 consists of 16 residues. V shed 1 base and J shed 1 base, with 13 bases lying between them. Germline V gene lookup returns CDR1 KGHSH and CDR2 LQKENI. CDR3 in DNA: TGTGCCAGCTCACCACGGGCGCCGGGAGCGAACACTGAAGCTTTCTTT. As protein: CASSPRAPGANTEAFF.

V is TRBV19 and J is TRBJ2-5; the D gene is possibly TRBD1 (5 bases). Germline values: CDR1 LNHDA, CDR2 SQIVND (reference sequence). CDR3 length equals 16 residues. V was shortened by 5 bases and J by 4 bases, with 20 bases between the two germline ends. The CDR3 here is CASSPPRVGVRETQYF. In nucleotides, the CDR3 is TGTGCCAGTAGTCCACCCAGGGTTGGGGTGCGAGAGACCCAGTACTTC.

The rearrangement links TRBV5-6 to TRBJ2-5; tentatively, D is TRBD1 (5 bases). This CDR3 is built from 11 residues. Trimming removed 5 bases at V and 5 bases at J, with 7 bases between. CDR1 is SGHDT and CDR2 is YYEEEE in the germline V gene. CDR3 coding DNA: TGTGCCAGCAGGTCAGGGGAGACCCAGTACTTC. It encodes CASRSGETQYF.

V gene TRBV3-1 (or the pseudogene TRBV3-2) combines with J gene TRBJ1-1; no firm D call. The V gene's germline CDR1 is LGHDT and CDR2 YNNKEL (reference sequence). Trimming removed 1 base from V and 7 bases from J, with 10 bases in between. CDR3 length: 13 residues. DNA of the CDR3: TGTGCCAGCAGCCAAGGGACTAAGAGTGAAGCTTTCTTT. Translating it yields CASSQGTKSEAFF.

V and J are TRBV5-5 and TRBJ2-5, with 8 bases that match TRBD2. V was clipped by 4 bases and J by 1 base; unmatched bases: 6. The CDR3 has 15 residues. Germline CDR1 SGHKS, CDR2 YYEKEE (reference sequence). The CDR3 DNA is TGTGCCAGCAGCCCCCCTAGCGGGTCCCAAGAGACCCAGTACTTC. Translated, it gives CASSPPSGSQETQYF. The whole variable domain, remainder taken from reference TRBV5-5 and TRBJ2-5, is DAGVTQSPTHLIKTRGQQVTLRCSPISGHKSVSWYQQVLGQGPQFIFQYYEKEERGRGNFPDRFSARQFPNYSSELNVNALLLGDSALYLCASSPPSGSQETQYFGPGTRLLVL.

The chain joins TRBV11-2 to TRBJ2-5; 9 bases are a match to TRBD1. Germline CDR1 reads SGHAT; CDR2 reads FQNNGV. V trimming: 5 bases; J trimming: 4 bases; junction bases outside the gene matches: 5. The CDR3 contains 14 residues. CDR3 residues: CASSKLDRGETQYF. Written as DNA, the CDR3 is TGTGCCAGCAGCAAATTGGACAGGGGAGAGACCCAGTACTTC. Using reference TRBV11-2 and TRBJ2-5 for the parts outside the CDR3, the full variable domain is EAGVAQSPRYKIIEKRQSVAFWCNPISGHATLYWYQQILGQGPKLLIQFQNNGVVDDSQLPKDRFSAERLKGVDSTLKIQPAKLEDSAVYLCASSKLDRGETQYFGPGTRLLVL.

The V call is TRBV28, the J call TRBJ1-4; 9 nucleotides match TRBD1. V lost 2 bases to trimming and J lost 5 bases; unmatched junction nucleotides: 3. The CDR3 is 15 amino acids. Per germline, CDR1 MDHEN and CDR2 SYDVKM. DNA of the CDR3: TGTGCCAGCAGTTTAGGAGGGACAGGGAATGAAAAACTGTTTTTT. This sequence encodes CASSLGGTGNEKLFF.

The rearrangement links TRBV6-5 to TRBJ1-2, with 7 bases fitting TRBD1. V lost 5 bases and J lost 4; bases outside the gene matches: 10. Germline V gene lookup returns CDR1 MNHEY and CDR2 SVGAGI. The CDR3 covers 15 residues. The CDR3 sequence: CASSPRRDSGYGYTF. CDR3 nucleotides: TGTGCCAGCAGTCCACGGAGGGACAGTGGCTATGGCTACACCTTC.

The gene calls are TRBV7-6 and TRBJ2-6; 9 bases are shared with TRBD1. The CDR3 runs 18 residues. Germline V gene data show CDR1 as SGHVS and CDR2 as FNYEAQ. After removal of 1 base from V and 2 bases from J, the junction contained 6 bases not matched to a gene. The CDR3 here is CASSLGDRGLTGANVLTF. CDR3 DNA sequence: TGTGCCAGCAGCTTAGGAGACAGGGGGTTGACTGGGGCCAACGTCCTGACTTTC.

The J gene is TRBJ1-2, the V gene TRBV28, with 9 positions matching TRBD1. The CDR3 spans 14 residues. In germline, CDR1 is MDHEN, CDR2 SYDVKM. J was trimmed by 5 bases and V by 6 bases; bases with no gene match: 7. In nucleotides, the CDR3 is TGTGCCAGCAGCCCAACCGGACAGGGGTATGGCTACACCTTC. Its protein product is CASSPTGQGYGYTF.

This clone appeared once. The chain couples TRBV5-4 to TRBJ2-1; 16 bases are shared with TRBD2. Germline values: CDR1 SGHNT, CDR2 YYREEE (reference sequence). This CDR3 contains 18 residues. J was trimmed by 8 bases and V by 4 bases; bases with no gene match: 12. This CDR3 reads CASSPGPGLAGGRDEQFF. For the CDR3, the DNA is TGTGCCAGCAGCCCAGGCCCGGGACTAGCGGGGGGGAGAGATGAGCAGTTCTTC.

This chain links TRBV5-1 with TRBJ2-1; TRBD2 matches at 12 bases. The CDR3 length is 17 residues. J was trimmed by 6 bases and V by 0 bases; bases with no gene match: 7. Germline V lookup: CDR1 SGHRS, CDR2 YFSETQ. The CDR3 nucleotides read TGCGCCAGCAGCTTGGCGGCTAGCGGGGGGGCTGGCAATGAGCAGTTCTTC. Its protein is CASSLAASGGAGNEQFF.

The J gene is TRBJ1-4, the V gene TRBV24-1; D might be TRBD1 (5 bases). This CDR3 spans 16 amino acids. Germline CDR1 KGHDR, CDR2 SFDVKD. V was pared by 5 bases and J by 3 bases, with 15 bases between. The CDR3 spells CATSGSGSTANEKLFF. Here the CDR3 DNA reads TGTGCCACCAGTGGTTCAGGGTCTACGGCTAATGAAAAACTGTTTTTT.

This chain joins TRBV5-4 and TRBJ1-1, with D possibly being TRBD1 (6 bases). V was cut by 0 bases and J by 4 bases, with 10 bases left in between. Germline V gene sequence: CDR1 SGHNT, CDR2 YYREEE (reference sequence). CDR3 length: 14 amino acids. CDR3 amino acids: CASSLGAGATEAFF. In nucleotides, the CDR3 is TGTGCCAGCAGCTTGGGGGCAGGGGCCACTGAAGCTTTCTTT.

This chain uses TRBV2 with TRBJ1-2, with 7 positions matching TRBD1. The V gene end was trimmed by 5 bases and the J gene end by 6 bases; junction bases not matched to a gene: 9. The CDR3 runs 14 residues. Germline loops: CDR1 SNHLY, CDR2 FYNNEI. CDR3 in DNA: TGTGCCAGCAGTTCAGAGGGACAGTATAATGGCTACACCTTC. It yields the protein CASSSEGQYNGYTF.